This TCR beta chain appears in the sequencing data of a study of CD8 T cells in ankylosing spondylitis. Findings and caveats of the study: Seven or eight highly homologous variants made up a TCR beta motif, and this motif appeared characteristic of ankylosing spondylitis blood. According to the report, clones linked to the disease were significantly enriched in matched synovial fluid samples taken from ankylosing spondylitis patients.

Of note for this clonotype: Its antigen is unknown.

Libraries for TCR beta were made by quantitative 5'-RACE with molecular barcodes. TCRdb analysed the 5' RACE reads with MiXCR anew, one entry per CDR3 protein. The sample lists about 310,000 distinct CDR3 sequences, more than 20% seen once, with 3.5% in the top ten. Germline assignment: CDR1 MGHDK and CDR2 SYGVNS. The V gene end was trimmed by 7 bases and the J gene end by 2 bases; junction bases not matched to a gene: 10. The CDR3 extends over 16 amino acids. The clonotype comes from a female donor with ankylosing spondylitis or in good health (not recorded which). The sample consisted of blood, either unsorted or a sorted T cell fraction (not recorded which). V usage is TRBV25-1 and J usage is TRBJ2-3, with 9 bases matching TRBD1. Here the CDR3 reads CASTTGTGLYTDTQYF. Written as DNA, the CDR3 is TGTGCCAGCACGACCGGGACAGGGTTGTACACAGATACGCAGTATTTT.